Detailed here is one T cell receptor (beta chain). The sample comes from a study of control samples from healthy donors and cancer patients. Per the germline V gene, CDR1 is KGHSH and CDR2 is LQKENI. This CDR3 spans 16 amino acids. The V gene lost 2 bases and the J gene lost 1 base, with 12 bases spanning the gap. Produced via immunoSEQ multiplex PCR; TCRdb's table is partial and in-frame only. This sample has almost 85,000 clones; around 83% occur once, and the top ten carry roughly 12%. Material: PBMCs. The clonotype originates from a man aged 55 to 69 with head and neck cancer. This rearrangement joins TRBV18 to TRBJ2-4; tentative D call: TRBD1 (6 bases). CDR3 bases: TGTGCCAGCTCACCAATACAGGGCACCGCCAAAAACATTCAGTACTTC. Encoded protein: CASSPIQGTAKNIQYF.